The sequence of this TCR beta chain was determined in a study of CD8+CD57+ T cells in acquired aplastic anemia. Patients chosen for sequencing had shown CD8+CD57+ cell expansion by flow cytometry. To note about this clonotype: The antigen remains undetermined.

Unmatched junction bases numbered 6, after V lost 6 bases and J lost 5 bases. This CDR3 contains 12 residues. Germline assignment: CDR1 SQVTM and CDR2 ANQGSEA. Genomic DNA served as template for TCR beta VDJ and CDR3 profiling. TCRdb re-called the reads with MiXCR, one entry per CDR3 protein. The data show 150,000 to 200,000 distinct CDR3 sequences, about three fifths seen once. Points from the study as a whole: Patients and healthy controls showed no significant CD8+ Simpson's diversity difference. Common to patients and controls were twenty-nine CD8+ CDR3 sequences.

Sequencing was carried out using sorted CD4+, CD8+, or CD8+CD57+ T cells (not recorded which) from PBMCs. The rearrangement links TRBV29-1 to TRBJ1-2; the match to TRBD1 covers 7 bases. This clonotype originated in a human donor with aplastic anemia. CDR3 residues: CSVTDRDYGYTF. The DNA of the CDR3 is TGCAGCGTAACCGACAGGGATTATGGCTACACCTTC. The variable domain in full, completed from reference TRBV29-1 and TRBJ1-2, reads SAVISQKPSRDICQRGTSLTIQCQVDSQVTMMFWYRQQPGQSLTLIATANQGSEATYESGFVIDKFPISRPNLTFSTLTVSNMSPEDSSIYLCSVTDRDYGYTFGSGTRLTVV.